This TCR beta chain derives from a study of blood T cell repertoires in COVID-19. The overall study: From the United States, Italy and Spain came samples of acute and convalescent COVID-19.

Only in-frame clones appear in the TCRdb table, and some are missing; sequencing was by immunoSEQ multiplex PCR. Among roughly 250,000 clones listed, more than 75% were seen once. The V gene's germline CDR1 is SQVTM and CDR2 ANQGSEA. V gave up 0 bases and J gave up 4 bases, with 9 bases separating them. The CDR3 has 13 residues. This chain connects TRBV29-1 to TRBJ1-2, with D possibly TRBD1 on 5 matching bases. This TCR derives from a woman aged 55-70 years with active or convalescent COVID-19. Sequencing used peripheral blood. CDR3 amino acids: CSVEEGEAYGYTF. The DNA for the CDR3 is TGCAGCGTTGAAGAGGGGGAGGCCTATGGCTACACCTTC. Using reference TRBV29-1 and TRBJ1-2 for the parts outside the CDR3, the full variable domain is SAVISQKPSRDICQRGTSLTIQCQVDSQVTMMFWYRQQPGQSLTLIATANQGSEATYESGFVIDKFPISRPNLTFSTLTVSNMSPEDSSIYLCSVEEGEAYGYTFGSGTRLTVV.